This passage covers 25 T cell receptor beta chains from one sample sequenced in a study of a mutant IDH1 vaccine in newly diagnosed glioma. Assay used: immunoSEQ multiplex PCR; TCRdb lists only in-frame clones, some missing. Of 70,000 to 95,000 clones listed, approximately 80% are singletons. Noted time point: baseline, week 1 (first vaccination visit). The treatment here: pre-vaccination baseline after standard-of-care therapy. This sample comprised PBMCs, obtained from a glioma patient treated with radiotherapy, temozolomide or both. The source is a man between 40 and 49 years old with glioma. Some clones in this sample may be carry-over from other donors' samples.

This clone was counted only a few times. The J gene is TRBJ1-6, the V gene TRBV30, with 10 bases that match TRBD1. V lost 5 bases to trimming and J lost 6 bases; unmatched junction nucleotides: 4. The germline CDR1 and CDR2 sequences are GTSNPN and SVGIG (reference sequence). The CDR3 length is 14 residues. In nucleotides, the CDR3 is TGTGCCTGGCGGCGGGACAGGGGTAATTCACCCCTCCACTTT. Its protein product is CAWRRDRGNSPLHF.

The rearrangement joins TRBV7-6 to TRBJ2-1; D uncertain. CDR3 length: 13 residues. Deletions cut 5 bases from V and 10 bases from J, with 15 bases between. CDR1 SGHVS and CDR2 FNYEAQ come from the germline V gene. The CDR3 coding sequence is TGTGCCAGCAGCCAACACGAGATCGGGGAGCAGTTCTTC. Protein product: CASSQHEIGEQFF. The full variable domain, completed using reference TRBV7-6 and TRBJ2-1, is GAGVSQSPRYKVTKRGQDVALRCDPISGHVSLYWYRQALGQGPEFLTYFNYEAQQDKSGLPNDRFSAERPEGSISTLTIQRTEQRDSAMYRCASSQHEIGEQFFGPGTRLTVL.

The gene calls are TRBV5-4 and TRBJ1-6; 7 bases match TRBD1. Trimming at V came to 0 bases and at J to 7 bases, leaving 1 base not matched to a gene. The CDR3 covers 14 residues. CDR1 SGHNT and CDR2 YYREEE come from the germline V gene (reference sequence). In DNA form, the CDR3 reads TGTGCCAGCAGCTTGGGGGACAGAAATTCACCCCTCCACTTT. This sequence encodes CASSLGDRNSPLHF.

V usage is TRBV13 and J usage is TRBJ2-7, with D perhaps assigned TRBD1 or TRBD2 (5 bases each). The CDR3 runs 15 residues. CDR1 and CDR2 from the germline V gene are PRHDT and FYEKMQ (reference sequence). V lost 1 base and J 5 bases, leaving 15 bases between the germline ends. CDR3 amino acids: CASSLETGLNNEQYF. CDR3 DNA: TGTGCCAGCAGCTTAGAAACGGGGCTGAATAACGAGCAGTACTTC.

The chain recombines TRBV30 with TRBJ1-2; D uncertain. This CDR3 region has 9 residues. Germline V CDR1 and CDR2: GTSNPN, SVGIG (reference sequence). Trimming pared 7 bases from V and 5 bases from J, leaving 5 bases between. CDR3 region: CASYYGYTF. For the CDR3, the DNA is TGTGCCTCGTATTATGGCTACACCTTC.

CDR3 nucleotide sequence: TGTGCCAGCAGCCAAGACCTGGGGACTGAAGCTTTCTTT. This translates into CASSQDLGTEAFF. The J gene is TRBJ1-1, the V gene TRBV14; D is unclear. Trimming cost V 0 bases and J 5 bases, with 7 bases left between them. The germline gives CDR1 SGHDN, CDR2 FVKESK. The CDR3 spans 13 residues.

V is TRBV25-1 and J is TRBJ2-3; D is unresolved. The germline gives CDR1 MGHDK, CDR2 SYGVNS. Trimming took 4 bases from V and 0 from J, leaving 2 bases between them. The CDR3 is 12 residues long. The CDR3 sequence is CASSVSTDTQYF. CDR3 DNA: TGTGCCAGCAGTGTTAGCACAGATACGCAGTATTTT.

The chain couples TRBV29-1 to TRBJ1-1; tentatively, D is TRBD1 (6 bases). The V end lost 2 bases, the J end lost 5 bases, and 18 bases lay between the germline ends. This CDR3 contains 15 residues. CDR1 and CDR2 from the germline V gene are SQVTM and ANQGSEA. Here the CDR3 DNA reads TGCAGCGTTGAACCAAGACAGGACGGTAAAACTGAAGCTTTCTTT. Translating gives CSVEPRQDGKTEAFF.

The chain uses TRBV19 and TRBJ1-5, with a possible D match to TRBD1 (6 bases). Germline V gives CDR1 LNHDA, CDR2 SQIVND (reference sequence). The V gene lost 1 base and the J gene lost 5 bases, with 18 bases spanning the gap. The CDR3 is 17 residues long. The CDR3 DNA reads TGTGCCAGTAGTATAGTATTCGTCGGGGCAGGGGATCAGCCCCAGCATTTT. Translation: CASSIVFVGAGDQPQHF.

The gene calls are TRBV5-1 and TRBJ1-2, with D maybe TRBD1 (5 bases). V was pared by 4 bases and J by 7 bases, with 14 bases between. Germline V gene lookup returns CDR1 SGHRS and CDR2 YFSETQ. The CDR3 has 13 amino acids. CDR3 nucleotides: TGCGCCAGCAGCGGTACGGGACCCTCTGGCTACACCTTC. Translated, it gives CASSGTGPSGYTF.

This clone was counted between two and nine times. The J gene is TRBJ2-5, the V gene TRBV19; D is unresolved. Germline values: CDR1 LNHDA, CDR2 SQIVND (reference sequence). This CDR3 spans 13 amino acids. V dropped 6 bases and J dropped 2 bases, with 10 bases sitting between them. Written as DNA, the CDR3 is TGTGCCAGTAGCCCCTCGGTTCAAGAGACCCAGTACTTC. Its protein product is CASSPSVQETQYF.

This chain links TRBV18 with TRBJ2-7; D gene ambiguous. The CDR3 consists of 15 residues. Germline-derived CDR1 and CDR2 are KGHSH and LQKENI. V was clipped by 2 bases and J by 3 bases, with 14 bases between them. The CDR3 sequence is CASSPVRGALYEQYF. CDR3 DNA: TGTGCCAGCTCACCAGTACGTGGAGCCCTCTACGAGCAGTACTTC.

V gene TRBV1 combines with J gene TRBJ1-4. TRBV1 is a recognized pseudogene. The CDR3 sequence is 12 residues long. CDR3 residues: CTSSRKQEALFF. The CDR3 DNA is TGCACCAGCAGCCGAAAACAGGAGGCCCTGTTTTTT.

The chain employs TRBV19 and TRBJ1-3; D is uncertain. This CDR3 comprises 15 residues. The germline V and J ends were trimmed by 1 base and 4 bases, with 11 bases remaining between them. CDR1 and CDR2 from the germline V gene are LNHDA and SQIVND (reference sequence). The CDR3 nucleotides are TGTGCCAGTAGTATAGGTTGGCAGTCCGGAAACACCATATATTTT. It specifies CASSIGWQSGNTIYF. The whole variable domain, remainder taken from reference TRBV19 and TRBJ1-3, is DGGITQSPKYLFRKEGQNVTLSCEQNLNHDAMYWYRQDPGQGLRLIYYSQIVNDFQKGDIAEGYSVSREKKESFPLTVTSAQKNPTAFYLCASSIGWQSGNTIYFGEGSWLTVV.

The chain has TRBV11-2 and TRBJ2-5; tentative D call: TRBD2 (5 bases). The CDR3 length is 14 residues. The germline V gene encodes CDR1 SGHAT and CDR2 FQNNGV. V lost 5 bases and J 4 bases, leaving 14 bases between the germline ends. The CDR3 protein is CASSPIGVGETQYF. CDR3 sequence (DNA): TGTGCCAGCAGCCCCATCGGGGTAGGAGAGACCCAGTACTTC.

The V gene is TRBV6-6, the J gene TRBJ1-2; D may be TRBD1 (5 bases). This CDR3 is built from 14 residues. Per germline, CDR1 MNHNY and CDR2 SVGAGI (reference sequence). V gave up 2 bases and J gave up 4 bases, with 11 bases separating them. The CDR3 is CASSYGTAAYGYTF. DNA of the CDR3: TGTGCCAGCAGTTACGGGACGGCGGCCTATGGCTACACCTTC.

The V gene is TRBV4-2, the J gene TRBJ1-2, with D perhaps TRBD1 (5 bases). The germline CDR1 and CDR2 sequences are LGHNA and YNFKEQ. Trimming shortened V by 1 base and J by 8 bases, and 17 bases separated the two germline ends. The CDR3 is made up of 15 amino acids. The CDR3 coding sequence is TGTGCCAGCAGCCAAGCGGCCATTGGGGCGGGCGGCTACACCTTC. Translation: CASSQAAIGAGGYTF.

This chain joins TRBV5-1 and TRBJ2-1; D might be TRBD2 (6 bases). Germline assignment: CDR1 SGHRS and CDR2 YFSETQ. The CDR3 is 14 amino acids. The germline V and J ends were trimmed by 4 bases and 7 bases, with 15 bases remaining between them. In nucleotides, the CDR3 is TGCGCCAGCAGCGTGCCAGCGGGTGGGAATGAGCAGTTCTTC. It codes for CASSVPAGGNEQFF.

The V call is TRBV30, the J call TRBJ1-2, with 9 bases fitting TRBD1. The CDR3 is 13 amino acids. The V gene end was trimmed by 2 bases and the J gene end by 6 bases; junction bases not matched to a gene: 4. Germline loops: CDR1 GTSNPN, CDR2 SVGIG (reference sequence). The CDR3 loop reads CAWSTTGGNGYTF. DNA of the CDR3: TGTGCCTGGAGTACAACAGGGGGCAATGGCTACACCTTC.

The CDR3 region is CASSPGQGNNYGYTF. The CDR3 coding sequence is TGTGCCAGTAGTCCCGGACAGGGGAACAACTATGGCTACACCTTC. The V gene is TRBV19, the J gene TRBJ1-2, with 9 nucleotides matching TRBD1. This CDR3 spans 15 amino acids. Germline V lookup: CDR1 LNHDA, CDR2 SQIVND (reference sequence). After removal of 5 bases from V and 2 bases from J, the junction contained 6 bases not matched to a gene.

The CDR3 bases are TGTGCCAGCAGTAGGACGGTCGGCTACGAGCAGTACTTC. Translated: CASSRTVGYEQYF. This sequence joins TRBV6-5 and TRBJ2-7; D gene ambiguous. The germline CDR1 and CDR2 sequences are MNHEY and SVGAGI. The germline V and J ends were trimmed by 5 bases and 3 bases, with 11 bases remaining between them. The CDR3 consists of 13 residues.

Remarks on this clone: Since a much larger clone is just one base distant, this may be a read error. The chain combines TRBV5-1 with TRBJ1-2; D may be TRBD1 (6 bases). Germline V gene data show CDR1 as SGHRS and CDR2 as YFSETQ. The CDR3 is made up of 14 amino acids. Trimming removed 5 bases from V and 0 bases from J, with 11 bases in between. The CDR3 here is CASSIQGANYGYTF. In DNA, the CDR3 is TGCGCCAGCAGTATACAGGGAGCTAACTATGGCTACACCTTC.

The chain uses TRBV5-1 and TRBJ1-2, with D possibly matching TRBD1 (5 bases). V lost 5 bases and J 0 bases, leaving 14 bases between the germline ends. This CDR3 has 15 amino acids. Germline V gene sequence: CDR1 SGHRS, CDR2 YFSETQ. This CDR3 reads CASRPSWGPNYGYTF. In DNA, the CDR3 is TGCGCCAGCAGACCCTCATGGGGACCTAACTATGGCTACACCTTC.

The chain uses TRBV29-1 and TRBJ1-1, with D uncertain. CDR3 length: 12 residues. V was shortened by 0 bases and J by 7 bases, with 9 bases between the two germline ends. Germline values: CDR1 SQVTM, CDR2 ANQGSEA. The CDR3 region is CSVEDLVSEAFF. CDR3 DNA: TGCAGCGTTGAAGATCTTGTGAGTGAAGCTTTCTTT.

V is TRBV4-1 and J is TRBJ1-2; 7 nucleotides align to TRBD1. This CDR3 spans 15 amino acids. Trimming took 3 bases from V and 3 from J; bases not matched to a gene: 7. CDR1 is MGHRA, CDR2 YSYEKL, per germline. CDR3 DNA sequence: TGCGCCAGCAGCCACGCCGACAGGGATGACTATGGCTACACCTTC. This sequence encodes CASSHADRDDYGYTF.